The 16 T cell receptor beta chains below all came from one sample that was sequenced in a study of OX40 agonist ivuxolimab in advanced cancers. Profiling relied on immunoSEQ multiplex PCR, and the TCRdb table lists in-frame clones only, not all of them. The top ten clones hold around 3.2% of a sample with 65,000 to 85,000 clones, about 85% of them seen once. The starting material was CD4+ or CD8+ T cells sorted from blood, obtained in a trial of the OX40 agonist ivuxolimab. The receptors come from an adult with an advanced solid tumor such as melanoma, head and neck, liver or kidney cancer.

CDR3 DNA: TGTGCCATCAGCTCGGGGGGGACGCCCCTAGAGACCCAGTACTTC. Protein product: CAISSGGTPLETQYF. The chain is built from TRBV10-3 and TRBJ2-5; TRBD2 matches 8 bases. Germline V lookup: CDR1 ENHRY, CDR2 SYGVKD. Unmatched junction bases numbered 10, after V lost 6 bases and J lost 4 bases. CDR3 length: 15 amino acids.

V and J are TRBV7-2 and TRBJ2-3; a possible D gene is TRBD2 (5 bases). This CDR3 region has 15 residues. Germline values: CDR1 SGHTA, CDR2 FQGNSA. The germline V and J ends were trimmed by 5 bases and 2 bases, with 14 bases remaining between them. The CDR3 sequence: CASSITSYPTDTQYF. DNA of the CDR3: TGTGCCAGCAGCATAACTAGTTATCCCACAGATACGCAGTATTTT.

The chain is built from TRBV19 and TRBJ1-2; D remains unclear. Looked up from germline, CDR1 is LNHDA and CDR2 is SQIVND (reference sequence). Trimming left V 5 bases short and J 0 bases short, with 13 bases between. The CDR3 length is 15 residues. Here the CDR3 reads CASSSRGESNYGYTF. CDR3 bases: TGTGCCAGTAGTTCTCGTGGGGAGTCTAACTATGGCTACACCTTC.

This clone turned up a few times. The CDR3 spells CASSLSYGLAGVDSYEQYF. The CDR3 DNA follows: TGTGCCAGCAGTTTATCTTATGGACTAGCGGGAGTAGACTCCTACGAGCAGTACTTC. The chain carries TRBV28 and TRBJ2-7, with 13 bases lining up with TRBD2. The CDR3 is 19 amino acids. The ends lost 1 base at V and 0 bases at J; junction bases unmatched: 9. Germline V gene sequence: CDR1 MDHEN, CDR2 SYDVKM.

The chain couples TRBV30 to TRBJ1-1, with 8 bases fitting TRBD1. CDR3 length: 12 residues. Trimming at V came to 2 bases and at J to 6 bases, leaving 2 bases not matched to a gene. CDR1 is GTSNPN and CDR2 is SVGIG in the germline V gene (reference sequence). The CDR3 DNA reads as TGTGCCTGGAGTCCGACAGGGGCTGAAGCTTTCTTT. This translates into CAWSPTGAEAFF.

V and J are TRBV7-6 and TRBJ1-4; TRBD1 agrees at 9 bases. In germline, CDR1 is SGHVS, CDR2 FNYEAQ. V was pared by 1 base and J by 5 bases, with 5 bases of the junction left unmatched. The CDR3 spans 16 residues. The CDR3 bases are TGTGCCAGCAGCTTAGTGGGGACAGGGATAAATGAAAAACTGTTTTTT. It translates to CASSLVGTGINEKLFF.

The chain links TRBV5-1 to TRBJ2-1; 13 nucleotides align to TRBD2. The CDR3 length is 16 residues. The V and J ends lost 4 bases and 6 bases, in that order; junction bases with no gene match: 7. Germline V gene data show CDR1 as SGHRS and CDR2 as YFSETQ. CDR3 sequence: CASSPFRTSGSNEQFF. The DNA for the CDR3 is TGCGCCAGCAGCCCGTTTCGGACTAGCGGGAGCAATGAGCAGTTCTTC.

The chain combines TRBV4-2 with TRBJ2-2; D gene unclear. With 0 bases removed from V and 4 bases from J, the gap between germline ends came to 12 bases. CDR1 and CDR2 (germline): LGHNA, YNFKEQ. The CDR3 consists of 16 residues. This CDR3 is CASSQEGRLITGELFF. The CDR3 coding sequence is TGTGCCAGCAGCCAAGAGGGCAGACTCATCACCGGGGAGCTGTTTTTT.

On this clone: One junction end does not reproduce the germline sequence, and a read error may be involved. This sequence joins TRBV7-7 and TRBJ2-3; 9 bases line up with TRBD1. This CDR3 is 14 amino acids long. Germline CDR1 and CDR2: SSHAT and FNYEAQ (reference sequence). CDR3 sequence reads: CASSQGTGTDTQYF. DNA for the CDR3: TGTGCTAGCAGCCAAGGGACAGGGACAGATACGCAGTATTTT.

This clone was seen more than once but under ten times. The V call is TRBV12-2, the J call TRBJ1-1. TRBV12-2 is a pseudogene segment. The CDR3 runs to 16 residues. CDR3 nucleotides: TGTGCAAGTCGCTTTAGCCCGGAGTTTCTGAACACTGAAGCTTTCTTT. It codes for CASRFSPEFLNTEAFF.

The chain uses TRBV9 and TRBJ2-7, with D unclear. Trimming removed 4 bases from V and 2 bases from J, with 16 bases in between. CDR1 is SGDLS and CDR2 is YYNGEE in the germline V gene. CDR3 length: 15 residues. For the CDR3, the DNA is TGTGCCAGCAGCCCCTCCGGAAGTCCTACCTACGAGCAGTACTTC. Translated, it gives CASSPSGSPTYEQYF.

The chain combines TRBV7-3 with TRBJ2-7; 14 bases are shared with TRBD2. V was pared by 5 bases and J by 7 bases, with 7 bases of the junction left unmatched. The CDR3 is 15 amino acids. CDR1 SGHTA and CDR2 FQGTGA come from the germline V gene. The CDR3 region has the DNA TGTGCCAGCAGCCCCGGGACTAGCGGGAGTCGGGAGCAGTACTTC. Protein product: CASSPGTSGSREQYF.

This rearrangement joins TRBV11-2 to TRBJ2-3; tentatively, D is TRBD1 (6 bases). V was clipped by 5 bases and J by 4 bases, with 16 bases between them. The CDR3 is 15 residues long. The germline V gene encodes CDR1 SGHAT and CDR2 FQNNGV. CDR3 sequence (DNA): TGTGCCAGCAGCCCGGTACAGGGTGCCGCAGATACGCAGTATTTT. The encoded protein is CASSPVQGAADTQYF.

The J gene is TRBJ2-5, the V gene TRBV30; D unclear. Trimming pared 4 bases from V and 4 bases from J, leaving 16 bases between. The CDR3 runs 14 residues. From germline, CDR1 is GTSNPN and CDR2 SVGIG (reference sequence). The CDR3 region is CAWTEDLEAETQYF. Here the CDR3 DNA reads TGTGCCTGGACCGAGGACCTAGAGGCAGAGACCCAGTACTTC.

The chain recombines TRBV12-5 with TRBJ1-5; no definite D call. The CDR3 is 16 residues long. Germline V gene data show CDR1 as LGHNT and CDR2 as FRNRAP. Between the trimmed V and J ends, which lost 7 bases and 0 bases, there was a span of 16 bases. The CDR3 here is CASAPLVTASNQPQHF. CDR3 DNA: TGTGCTAGTGCCCCTTTGGTAACAGCTAGCAATCAGCCCCAGCATTTT.

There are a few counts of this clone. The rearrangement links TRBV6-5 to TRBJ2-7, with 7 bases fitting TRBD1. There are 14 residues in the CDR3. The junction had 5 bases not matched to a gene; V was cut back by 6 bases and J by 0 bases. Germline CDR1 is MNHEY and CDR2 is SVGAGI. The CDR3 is CASSRDRDSYEQYF. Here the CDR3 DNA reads TGTGCCAGCAGCCGCGACAGGGACTCCTACGAGCAGTACTTC.